This T cell receptor (beta chain) came from a study of shared clonotypes between healthy human individuals. On the study more broadly: Aged between 18 and 49, the donors were two women and three men.

Trimming left V 0 bases short and J 7 bases short, with 21 bases between. CDR3 length equals 17 residues. Germline V lookup: CDR1 LGHNA, CDR2 YNFKEQ. The data were produced by immunoSEQ multiplex PCR, yet TCRdb's version contains in-frame clones alone and is incomplete. The sample gives nearly 1,000,000 clones, 60% to 85% of which show up once; about 1.5% is in the top ten. The sequencing sample was made of memory CD4+ T cells sorted from blood. Indicated subset: CD45RA-negative fraction. This clonotype was obtained from a man younger than 35 in good health. The V gene is TRBV4-2, the J gene TRBJ2-5; D is perhaps TRBD2 (6 bases). The CDR3 loop reads CASSQDLGTKAGGTQYF. In nucleotides, the CDR3 is TGTGCCAGCAGCCAAGATCTGGGGACCAAGGCCGGGGGGACCCAGTACTTC.